This TCR beta chain was obtained from a study of blood T cell repertoires in COVID-19. About the research overall: T cells, B-cell-depleted T cells, or PBMCs supplied cDNA or gDNA.

Sequencing used immunoSEQ multiplex PCR; TCRdb keeps in-frame clones, though not all of them. The sample has 200,000 to 300,000 clones, around 83% seen once. After removal of 5 bases from V and 6 bases from J, the junction contained 12 bases not matched to a gene. CDR1 and CDR2 (germline): SEHNR, FQNEAQ (reference sequence). There are 16 residues in the CDR3. The rearrangement links TRBV7-9 to TRBJ1-2; the match to TRBD1 covers 10 bases. This TCR came from a woman aged 55 to 70 with active or convalescent COVID-19. The source material was peripheral blood. CDR3 in amino acids: CASSRNRDRGTDGYTF. The CDR3 DNA sequence: TGTGCCAGCAGCCGGAACCGGGACAGGGGAACAGATGGCTACACCTTC.